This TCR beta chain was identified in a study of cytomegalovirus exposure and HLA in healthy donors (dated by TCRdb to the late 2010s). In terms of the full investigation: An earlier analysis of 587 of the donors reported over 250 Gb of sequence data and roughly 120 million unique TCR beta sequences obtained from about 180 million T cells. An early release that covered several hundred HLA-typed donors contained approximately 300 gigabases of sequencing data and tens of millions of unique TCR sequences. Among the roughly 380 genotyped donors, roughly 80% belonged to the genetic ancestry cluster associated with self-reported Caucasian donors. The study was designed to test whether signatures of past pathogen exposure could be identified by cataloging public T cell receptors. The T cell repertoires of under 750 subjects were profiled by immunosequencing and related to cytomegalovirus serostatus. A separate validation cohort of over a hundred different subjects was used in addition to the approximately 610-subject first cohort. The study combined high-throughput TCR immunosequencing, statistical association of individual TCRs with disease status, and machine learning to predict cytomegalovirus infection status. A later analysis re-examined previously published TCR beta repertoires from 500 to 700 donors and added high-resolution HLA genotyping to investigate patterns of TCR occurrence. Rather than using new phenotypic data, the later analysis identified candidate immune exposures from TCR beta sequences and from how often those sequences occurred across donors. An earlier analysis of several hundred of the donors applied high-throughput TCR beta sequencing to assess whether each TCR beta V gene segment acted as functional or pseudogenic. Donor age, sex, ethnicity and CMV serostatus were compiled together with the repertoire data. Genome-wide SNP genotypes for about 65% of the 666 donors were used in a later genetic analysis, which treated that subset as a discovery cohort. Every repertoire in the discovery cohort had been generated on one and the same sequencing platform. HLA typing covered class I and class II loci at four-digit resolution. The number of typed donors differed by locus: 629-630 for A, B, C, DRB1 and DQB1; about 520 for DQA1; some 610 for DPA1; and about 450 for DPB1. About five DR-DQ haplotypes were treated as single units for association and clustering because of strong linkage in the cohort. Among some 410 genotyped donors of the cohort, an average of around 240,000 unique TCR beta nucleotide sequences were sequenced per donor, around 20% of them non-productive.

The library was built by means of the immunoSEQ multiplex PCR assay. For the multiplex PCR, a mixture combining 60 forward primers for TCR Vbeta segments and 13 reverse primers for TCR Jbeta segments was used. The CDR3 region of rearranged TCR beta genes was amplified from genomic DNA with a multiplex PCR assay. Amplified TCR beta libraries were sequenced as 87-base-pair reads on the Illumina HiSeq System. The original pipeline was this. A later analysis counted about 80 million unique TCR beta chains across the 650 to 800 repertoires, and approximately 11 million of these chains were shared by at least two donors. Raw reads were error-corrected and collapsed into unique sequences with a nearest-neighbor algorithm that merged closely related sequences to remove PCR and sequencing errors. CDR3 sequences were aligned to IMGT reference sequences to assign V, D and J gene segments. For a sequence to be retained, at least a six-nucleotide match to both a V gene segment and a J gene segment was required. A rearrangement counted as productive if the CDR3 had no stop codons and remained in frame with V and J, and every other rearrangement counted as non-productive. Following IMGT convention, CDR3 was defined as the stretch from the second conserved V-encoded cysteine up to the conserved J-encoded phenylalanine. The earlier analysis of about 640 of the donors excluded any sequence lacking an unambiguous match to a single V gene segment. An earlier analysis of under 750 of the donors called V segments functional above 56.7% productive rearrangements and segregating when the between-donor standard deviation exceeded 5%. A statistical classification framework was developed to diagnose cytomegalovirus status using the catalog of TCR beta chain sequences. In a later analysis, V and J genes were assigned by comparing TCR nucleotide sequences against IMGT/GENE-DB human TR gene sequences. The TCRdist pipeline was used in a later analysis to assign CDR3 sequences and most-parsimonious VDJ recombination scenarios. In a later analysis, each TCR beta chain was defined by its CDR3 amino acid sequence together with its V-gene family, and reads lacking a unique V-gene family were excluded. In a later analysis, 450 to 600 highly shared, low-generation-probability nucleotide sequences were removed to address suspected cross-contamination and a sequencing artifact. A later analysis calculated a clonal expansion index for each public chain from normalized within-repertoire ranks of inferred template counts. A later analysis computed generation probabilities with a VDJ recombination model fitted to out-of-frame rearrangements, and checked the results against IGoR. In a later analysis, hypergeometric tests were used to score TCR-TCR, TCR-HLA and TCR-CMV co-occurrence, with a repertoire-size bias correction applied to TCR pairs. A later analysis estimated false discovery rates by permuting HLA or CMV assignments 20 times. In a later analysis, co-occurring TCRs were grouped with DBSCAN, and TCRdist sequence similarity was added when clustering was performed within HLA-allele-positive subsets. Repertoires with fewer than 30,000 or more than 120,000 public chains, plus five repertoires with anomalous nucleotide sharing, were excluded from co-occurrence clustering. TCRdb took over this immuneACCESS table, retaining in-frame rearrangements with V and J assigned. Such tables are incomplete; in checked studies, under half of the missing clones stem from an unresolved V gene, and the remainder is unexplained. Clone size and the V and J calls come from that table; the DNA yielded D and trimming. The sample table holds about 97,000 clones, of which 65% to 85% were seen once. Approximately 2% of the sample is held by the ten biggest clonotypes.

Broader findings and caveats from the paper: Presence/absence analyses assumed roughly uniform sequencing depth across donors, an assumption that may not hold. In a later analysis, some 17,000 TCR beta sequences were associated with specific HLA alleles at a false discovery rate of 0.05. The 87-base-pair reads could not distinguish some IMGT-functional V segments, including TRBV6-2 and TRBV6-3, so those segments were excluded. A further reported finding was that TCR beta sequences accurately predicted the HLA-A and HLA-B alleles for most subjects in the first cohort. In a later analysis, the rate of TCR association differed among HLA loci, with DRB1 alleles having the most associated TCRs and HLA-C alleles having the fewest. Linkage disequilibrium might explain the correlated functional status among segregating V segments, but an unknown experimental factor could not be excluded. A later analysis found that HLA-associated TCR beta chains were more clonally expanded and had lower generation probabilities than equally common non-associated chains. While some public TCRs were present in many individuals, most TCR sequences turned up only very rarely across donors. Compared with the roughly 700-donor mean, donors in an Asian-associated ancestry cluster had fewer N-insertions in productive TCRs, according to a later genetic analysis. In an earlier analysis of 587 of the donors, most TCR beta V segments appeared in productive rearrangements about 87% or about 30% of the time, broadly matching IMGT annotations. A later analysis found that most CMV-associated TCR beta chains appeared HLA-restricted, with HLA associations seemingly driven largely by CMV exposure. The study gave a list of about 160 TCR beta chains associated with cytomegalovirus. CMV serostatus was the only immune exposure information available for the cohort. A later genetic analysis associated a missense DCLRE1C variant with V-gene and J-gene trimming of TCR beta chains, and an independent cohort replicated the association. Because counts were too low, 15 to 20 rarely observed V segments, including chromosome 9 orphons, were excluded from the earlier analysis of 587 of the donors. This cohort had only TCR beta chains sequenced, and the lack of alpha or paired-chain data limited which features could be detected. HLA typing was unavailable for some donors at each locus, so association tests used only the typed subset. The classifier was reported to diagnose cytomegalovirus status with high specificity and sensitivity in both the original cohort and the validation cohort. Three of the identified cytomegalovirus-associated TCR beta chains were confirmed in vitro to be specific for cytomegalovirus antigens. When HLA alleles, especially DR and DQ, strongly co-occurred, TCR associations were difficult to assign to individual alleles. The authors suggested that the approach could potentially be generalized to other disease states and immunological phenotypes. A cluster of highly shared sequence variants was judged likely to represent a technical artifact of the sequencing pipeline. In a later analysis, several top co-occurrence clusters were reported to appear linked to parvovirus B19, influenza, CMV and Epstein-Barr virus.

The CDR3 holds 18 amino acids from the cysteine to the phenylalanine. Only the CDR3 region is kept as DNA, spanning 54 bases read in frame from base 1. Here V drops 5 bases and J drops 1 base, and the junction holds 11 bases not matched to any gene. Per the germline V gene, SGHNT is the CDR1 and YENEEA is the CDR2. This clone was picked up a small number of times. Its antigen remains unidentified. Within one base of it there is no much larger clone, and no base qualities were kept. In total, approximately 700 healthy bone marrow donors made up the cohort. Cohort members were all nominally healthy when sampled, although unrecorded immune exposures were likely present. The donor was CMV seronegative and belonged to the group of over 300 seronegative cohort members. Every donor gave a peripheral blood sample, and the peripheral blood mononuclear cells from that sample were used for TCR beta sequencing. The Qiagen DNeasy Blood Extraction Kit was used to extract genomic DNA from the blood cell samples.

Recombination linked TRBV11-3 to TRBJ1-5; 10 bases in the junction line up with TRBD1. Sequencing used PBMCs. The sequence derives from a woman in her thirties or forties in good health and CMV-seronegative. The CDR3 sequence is CASSQGQGGGLSNQPQHF. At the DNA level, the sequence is TGTGCCAGCAGCCAAGGACAGGGGGGTGGTTTAAGCAATCAGCCCCAGCATTTT.